The T cell receptor beta chain under discussion was sequenced for a study of T cell responses to AZD1222 COVID-19 vaccine. Study results and caveats: Spike-specific TCRs gained breadth and depth after people received two AZD1222 doses. Possibly, clonal diversity was underestimated; donors were largely white British and included more females. Reports indicate that nearly half of spike-specific TCRs are directed at unmutated variant regions. Repertoire sampling happened only post peak T cell response.

V shed 6 bases and J shed 4 bases, with 16 bases lying between them. Germline V gene sequence: CDR1 SNHLY, CDR2 FYNNEI. The CDR3 extends over 15 amino acids. A word on this clone: As yet, its antigen is unknown.

The protocol was immunoSEQ multiplex PCR, while the TCRdb copy is restricted to in-frame clones and leaves out a portion. Found here are 95,000 to 150,000 clones, approximately 86% of them singletons; the top ten hold roughly 2.4%. Here the sequenced sample was peripheral blood, taken on day 0 of AZD1222 vaccination. This TCR was recovered from an adult in good health. The chain links TRBV2 to TRBJ1-5, with a weak D call TRBD1 (6 bases). The DNA for the CDR3 is TGTGCCAGCAGGCCGCTTGGGACAAGTAATCAGCCCCAGCATTTT. Its protein product is CASRPLGTSNQPQHF.